Below are 25 T cell receptor delta chains sequenced from a single sample in a study of gamma-delta chains in newborns, infants, children. TCRdb reprocessed the reads using CATT. The top ten hold 20% to 30% of the sample, which has 950 to 1,500 delta-chain clones, 3.5% to 4.5% seen once. The sample comprised blood. The receptors derive from a child who was a newborn, infant or young child, either healthy, febrile or measles-vaccinated (not recorded which).

To note about this clone: It is likely a read error: a sequence one base away is far more abundant. V gene TRAV29/DV5 combines with J gene TRDJ2; 8 bases map to TRDD3. CDR3 length: 17 amino acids. Germline CDR1 NSMFDY, CDR2 ISSIKDK. Trimming at V came to 4 bases and at J to 4 bases, leaving 15 bases not matched to a gene. The DNA for the CDR3 is TGTGCAGCAGGGGACTTCCGTACTGGGGGTCCGACAGCACAACTCTTCTTT. Protein sequence: CAAGDFRTGGPTAQLFF.

On this clone itself: A read error may be the cause here, since a much bigger clone is one base away. The chain uses TRDV1 and TRDJ3; D is unresolved. V was pared by 1 base and J by 0 bases, with 16 bases between. The length of the CDR3 is 20 residues. In germline, CDR1 is TSWWSYY, CDR2 QGS. In DNA form, the CDR3 reads TGTGCTCTTGGGGAACCAAGTTTGGCCTCCAGCTCCTGGGACACCCGACAGATGTTTTTC. It encodes CALGEPSLASSSWDTRQMFF.

This clone is large (0.1 to 1%) by share. The same CDR3 is also encoded by other DNA sequences in this sample. V usage is TRDV2 and J usage is TRDJ1, with D unresolved. The CDR3 consists of 16 residues. Germline loops: CDR1 GEAIGNYY, CDR2 EKD. V lost 3 bases and J lost 0, with 16 bases in between. The CDR3 spells CACDGAGAPYTDKLIF. CDR3 nucleotide sequence: TGTGCCTGTGACGGGGCCGGGGCCCCGTACACCGATAAACTCATCTTT.

This clone has only a few counts. Only one base separates this from a far larger clonotype, so it likely reflects a read error. The rearrangement joins TRDV2 to TRDJ3; 8 bases align to TRDD3. Per the germline V gene, CDR1 is GEAIGNYY and CDR2 is EKD. V lost 3 bases and J lost 2; bases outside the gene matches: 11. CDR3 length equals 19 residues. The CDR3 here is CACDPGTGGSPWDTRQMFF. The CDR3 DNA reads TGTGCCTGTGACCCTGGTACTGGGGGTAGCCCCTGGGACACCCGACAGATGTTTTTC.

This clone has a handful of counts. The chain employs TRDV1 and TRDJ1; D is perhaps TRDD3 (8 bases). This CDR3 has 20 amino acids. V lost 3 bases to trimming and J lost 0 bases, with 26 bases between them. The germline V gene encodes CDR1 TSWWSYY and CDR2 QGS. Written as DNA, the CDR3 is TGTGCTCTTGGGGACGGCCTTCCTGTTGGGGGATCCTTCTACACCGATAAACTCATCTTT. Residues: CALGDGLPVGGSFYTDKLIF.

Regarding this clone: Given a much more abundant clone one base away, this may be a read error. The same CDR3 also results from other DNA sequences found in this sample. The chain has TRDV3 and TRDJ3, with 7 nucleotides matching TRDD3. The CDR3 is 16 residues long. Germline loops: CDR1 TVYSNPD, CDR2 GDNSRS (reference sequence). The CDR3 DNA follows: TGCGCCTTTGGGGGGATGAGCTCCTGGGACACCCGACAGATGTTTTTC. Its translation is CAFGGMSSWDTRQMFF.

This clone was detected a few times. This likely traces to a read error, being one base from a far larger clone. This chain uses TRDV1 with TRDJ1; 8 bases align to TRDD2. Trimming at V came to 3 bases and at J to 0 bases, leaving 21 bases not matched to a gene. Germline V gives CDR1 TSWWSYY, CDR2 QGS. The CDR3 is 21 amino acids. Here the CDR3 DNA reads TGTGCTCTTGGGGACTGGCCTTCCTATCATAGTCTGACGAAGTACACCGATAAACTCATCTTT. This translates into CALGDWPSYHSLTKYTDKLIF.

This clone was seen only a few times. J is TRDJ1 and V is TRDV1; 12 bases line up with TRDD3. V lost 3 bases, J lost 11 bases, and 22 bases stayed unmatched. CDR1 is TSWWSYY and CDR2 is QGS in the germline V gene. There are 19 residues in the CDR3. CDR3 loop: CALGESPPGEAGGYGGLIF. The CDR3 bases are TGTGCTCTTGGGGAGTCACCTCCCGGGGAGGCTGGGGGATACGGTGGGCTCATCTTT.

Notes on this clone: It may be a read error: a sequence one base away is much more abundant. Other nucleotide sequences in the sample specify the same CDR3. The CDR3 coding sequence is TGTGCTCTTGGGGAACTAACCCAGCTCGGGGATAGGGGGTATACCGATAAGCTCATCTTT. Protein: CALGELTQLGDRGYTDKLIF. The rearrangement uses TRDV1 and TRDJ1; 7 bases agree with TRDD3. The CDR3 loop spans 20 amino acids. CDR1 is TSWWSYY, CDR2 QGS, per germline.

In regard to this clone: A single base is all that separates this from a far larger clone, so a read error is likely. This chain links TRDV2 with TRDJ3; the match to TRDD3 covers 11 bases. This CDR3 has 20 amino acids. CDR1 and CDR2 (germline): GEAIGNYY, EKD. The CDR3 sequence: CACDTRVGGYAPWDTRQVFF. CDR3 DNA: TGTGCCTGTGACACCCGTGTTGGGGGATACGCCCCCTGGGACACCCGACAGGTGTTTTTC.

On this clone: A clone one base away is much larger, so this may be a read error. Other DNA sequences in this sample translate to the same CDR3. The rearrangement uses TRDV1 and TRDJ1; 9 positions agree with TRDD3. Germline values: CDR1 TSWWSYY, CDR2 QGS. This CDR3 is 17 amino acids long. CDR3 residues: CALGVLSSHWGSDKLIF. In DNA form, the CDR3 reads TGCGCTCTTGGGGTCCTATCCTCGCACTGGGGGAGCGATAAACTCATCTTT.

This clone was observed a few times. The protein in TCRdb stems from a much larger clone and differs at residue 5 from this DNA's translation, likely a read error; here the protein is translated from the DNA. This chain links TRDV2 with TRDJ3; unclear D gene. The CDR3 spans 16 residues. Trimming left V 3 bases short and J 0 bases short, with 8 bases between. Germline-derived CDR1 and CDR2 are GEAIGNYY and EKD. The CDR3 DNA is TGTGCCTGTGACTGTGGGAGCTCCTGGGACACCCGACAGATGTTTTTC. Amino acid sequence: CACDCGSSWDTRQMFF.

This clone has more than one count but fewer than ten. V is TRDV2 and J is TRDJ1, with 10 bases that match TRDD3. Losses at the gene ends were 0 bases for V and 3 bases for J; bases not matched to a gene: 6. Looked up from germline, CDR1 is GEAIGNYY and CDR2 is EKD. The CDR3 loop spans 16 amino acids. The CDR3 bases are TGTGCCTGTGACACCTGGGGGATACTGACGGCCGATAAACTCATCTTT. Translated: CACDTWGILTADKLIF.

This clone is large by share. The V call is TRDV2, the J call TRDJ3, with 11 bases lining up with TRDD3. Germline values: CDR1 GEAIGNYY, CDR2 EKD. The CDR3 loop spans 20 amino acids. V was pared by 0 bases and J by 2 bases, with 8 bases of the junction left unmatched. The CDR3 sequence: CACDTRVGGYAPWDTRQMFF. In DNA, the CDR3 is TGTGCCTGTGACACCCGTGTTGGGGGATACGCCCCCTGGGACACCCGACAGATGTTTTTC.

This clone was seen a few times. A much more abundant neighbour one base away suggests this may be a read error. The chain couples TRDV1 to TRDJ1, with 11 bases fitting TRDD3. This CDR3 is built from 19 residues. Germline V lookup: CDR1 TSWWSYY, CDR2 QGS. The V gene end was trimmed by 7 bases and the J gene end by 0 bases; junction bases not matched to a gene: 16. In DNA form, the CDR3 reads TGTGCTCTTGCGATGAGGGGCGTACTGGGGGATATGTACACCGATAAACTCATCTTT. It translates to CALAMRGVLGDMYTDKLIF.

This clone was found a few times. The amino acid sequence in TCRdb belongs to a much larger clone and departs from this DNA's translation at residue 8, likely a sequencing read error; the sequence shown is translated from the DNA. This rearrangement joins TRDV2 to TRDJ3; TRDD3 matches 7 bases. CDR1 and CDR2 (germline): GEAIGNYY, EKD. Unmatched junction bases numbered 3, after V lost 3 bases and J lost 2 bases. CDR3 length: 16 residues. CDR3 amino acids: CACDWGSPWDTRQMFF. CDR3 DNA: TGTGCCTGTGACTGGGGGAGCCCCTGGGACACCCGACAGATGTTTTTC.

Concerning this clone itself: This is likely an artifact of a read error, given a far larger clone one base away. Other DNA sequences in the same sample also yield this CDR3. The chain links TRDV2 to TRDJ1; D unclear. The CDR3 totals 18 residues. CDR1 and CDR2 (germline): GEAIGNYY, EKD. Trimming took 0 bases from V and 8 from J, leaving 27 bases between them. In DNA form, the CDR3 reads TGTGCCTGTGACACCGTGAGTCGATTCTCACGCTTATTCGGCAAACTCATCTTT. This encodes CACDTVSRFSRLFGKLIF.

Details on this clone: A much larger clonotype is one base distant, so this may be a read error. The J gene is TRDJ1, the V gene TRDV1; D perhaps matches TRDD3 (8 bases). The CDR3 extends over 21 amino acids. Germline V gene lookup returns CDR1 TSWWSYY and CDR2 QGS. DNA of the CDR3: TGTGCTCTTGGGGAGCGGCCTTCCTTCAACTGGGGGGTCCCGAACACCGATAAACTCACCTTT. Residues: CALGERPSFNWGVPNTDKLTF.

For this clone: A much larger clone lies one base from this, so it may be a read error. The rearrangement joins TRDV1 to TRDJ2; TRDD3 is a possible D gene (9 bases). This CDR3 is 22 amino acids long. V lost 4 bases and J lost 0, with 30 bases in between. The germline CDR1 and CDR2 sequences are TSWWSYY and QGS. Here the CDR3 reads CALGGSFLRDWGTKSLTAQLFF. In DNA, the CDR3 is TGTGCTCTTGGGGGGAGCTTCCTACGTGACTGGGGGACAAAATCTTTGACAGCACAACTCTTCTTT.

Concerning this clone: A far larger clone is a single base away, which makes a read error likely. The chain carries TRDV2 and TRDJ3; TRDD3 matches at 11 bases. Germline V gives CDR1 GEAIGNYY, CDR2 EKD. CDR3 length equals 20 residues. The CDR3 protein is CARDTRVGGYAPWDTRQMFF. CDR3 coding DNA: TGTGCCCGTGACACCCGTGTTGGGGGATACGCCCCCTGGGACACCCGACAGATGTTTTTC.

This clone was counted a few times. A far larger clone is only one base removed, so a read error is likely. This sample includes further DNA sequences coding for the same CDR3. The chain employs TRDV2 and TRDJ1; 10 nucleotides match TRDD3. Germline V gives CDR1 GEAIGNYY, CDR2 EKD. The CDR3 totals 14 residues. The CDR3 protein is CACDRGIRTDKLIF. The CDR3 DNA reads as TGTGCCTGTGACAGGGGGATACGCACCGATAAACTCATCTTC.

This clone is large in the sample. CDR3 protein: CALGELLGAQLFF. The CDR3 DNA reads TGTGCTCTTGGGGAACTATTAGGAGCACAACTCTTCTTT. The rearrangement uses TRDV1 and TRDJ2; D is ambiguous. The CDR3 is made up of 13 amino acids. The germline V and J ends were trimmed by 0 bases and 7 bases, with 6 bases remaining between them. The germline V gene has CDR1 TSWWSYY and CDR2 QGS.

This clone was recorded only once. With a far larger clone one base away, a read error is the likely cause. The rearrangement joins TRDV2 to TRDJ3, with 8 bases matching TRDD3. The germline gives CDR1 GEAIGNYY, CDR2 EKD. The CDR3 totals 23 residues. As DNA, the CDR3 is TGTGCCTGTGCCACCCTGGAGGGGCCCCCAAGGGAGTACTGGGGGCGCAACACCCGACAGATGTTTTTC. Translated: CACATLEGPPREYWGRNTRQMFF.

The rearrangement links TRDV2 to TRDJ3; 8 bases align to TRDD3. This CDR3 spans 17 amino acids. Looked up from germline, CDR1 is GEAIGNYY and CDR2 is EKD. The trim removed 0 bases at V and 10 bases at J, leaving 10 bases unmatched. The CDR3 DNA follows: TGTGCCTGTGACACCGGGGATACAGATGCTGCAACCCGACAGATGTTTTTC. Encoded protein: CACDTGDTDAATRQMFF.

This clone was seen a handful of times. Given a far larger clone just one base away, this is likely a sequencing read error. Other DNA sequences in the same sample also yield this CDR3. The J gene is TRDJ1, the V gene TRDV2; no reliable D call. The CDR3 extends over 17 amino acids. The germline V gene encodes CDR1 GEAIGNYY and CDR2 EKD. CDR3 loop: CACDTVGRNYPTDKLIF. The CDR3 DNA follows: TGCGCCTGTGACACCGTCGGGAGGAATTACCCAACCGATAAACTCATCTTT.